The 18 T cell receptor beta chains below were found in one sample sequenced in a study of cytomegalovirus exposure and HLA in healthy donors. The PCR was carried out with 60 Vbeta primers and 13 Jbeta primers. Clones were read by immunoSEQ multiplex PCR, and TCRdb kept only the in-frame ones, dropping some. This sample's table has approximately 38,000 clones. Sequenced material: PBMCs. The receptors stem from a man aged 30 to 45 in good health and CMV-seronegative.

CDR3 bases: TGCAGCGTTGTTCGGCGGGGGACCTACAATGAGCAGTTCTTC. This gives the protein CSVVRRGTYNEQFF. The chain uses TRBV29-1 and TRBJ2-1; 7 bases match TRBD2. This CDR3 has 14 amino acids. Per the germline V gene, CDR1 is SQVTM and CDR2 is ANQGSEA. The J segment lost 2 bases and the V segment lost 4 bases, leaving 5 bases of the junction unmatched.

J is TRBJ2-1 and V is TRBV5-4, with a possible D match to TRBD1 (6 bases). The germline CDR1 and CDR2 sequences are SGHNT and YYREEE (reference sequence). Between the trimmed V and J ends, which lost 4 bases and 9 bases, there was a span of 14 bases. The CDR3 is made up of 13 amino acids. CDR3: CASSPNPRGEQFF. The CDR3 DNA reads TGTGCCAGCAGCCCAAACCCCAGGGGTGAGCAGTTCTTC.

This sequence joins TRBV30 and TRBJ2-2, with D perhaps matching TRBD2 (5 bases). CDR3 length: 14 amino acids. With 2 bases removed from V and 4 bases from J, the gap between germline ends came to 11 bases. CDR1 GTSNPN and CDR2 SVGIG come from the germline V gene (reference sequence). In nucleotides, the CDR3 is TGTGCCTGGAGTACCCGAGAGGGCACCGGGGAGCTGTTTTTT. It encodes CAWSTREGTGELFF.

The chain is built from TRBV6-1 and TRBJ2-1; no clear D gene. CDR1 and CDR2 (germline): MNHNS, SASEGT. The V and J ends lost 7 bases and 4 bases respectively, with 5 bases between them. The CDR3 runs to 11 residues. In DNA form, the CDR3 reads TGTGCCAGCAACCAGTACAATGAGCAGTTCTTC. Amino acid sequence: CASNQYNEQFF.

V gene TRBV4-1 combines with J gene TRBJ1-2, with D perhaps TRBD1 (6 bases). The germline CDR1 and CDR2 sequences are MGHRA and YSYEKL. V was shortened by 3 bases and J by 7 bases, with 15 bases between the two germline ends. There are 14 residues in the CDR3. DNA of the CDR3: TGCGCCAGCAGCCAGGGGGCGGGGGTGACTGGCTACACCTTC. Its translation is CASSQGAGVTGYTF.

The chain uses TRBV6-5 and TRBJ1-2, with TRBD1 identical over 11 bases. The CDR3 covers 15 residues. The trim removed 0 bases at V and 8 bases at J, leaving 5 bases unmatched. Germline CDR1 and CDR2: MNHEY and SVGAGI. The CDR3 DNA reads TGTGCCAGCAGTTACTCTTGGACAGGGGGCAGCGGCTACACCTTC. It codes for CASSYSWTGGSGYTF.

V and J are TRBV30 and TRBJ1-2; 7 nucleotides line up with TRBD1. The CDR3 spans 15 residues. V shed 3 bases and J 2 bases; nucleotides not matched to a gene: 9. Per the germline V gene, CDR1 is GTSNPN and CDR2 is SVGIG (reference sequence). The CDR3 region has the DNA TGTGCCTGGAGAATCCCGGGACAGCGGAACTATGGCTACACCTTC. Amino acids: CAWRIPGQRNYGYTF. Supplemented by reference TRBV30 and TRBJ1-2, the full variable domain reads SQTIHQWPATLVQPVGSPLSLECTVEGTSNPNLYWYRQAAGRGLQLLFYSVGIGQISSEVPQNLSASRPQDRQFILSSKKLLLSDSGFYLCAWRIPGQRNYGYTFGSGTRLTVV.

The V and J genes are TRBV28 and TRBJ1-1; tentatively, D is TRBD1 (6 bases). V lost 6 bases and J 5 bases, leaving 7 bases between the germline ends. Looked up from germline, CDR1 is MDHEN and CDR2 is SYDVKM. This CDR3 has 11 amino acids. CDR3: CASRRGTEAFF. The CDR3 DNA sequence: TGTGCCAGCAGGAGGGGGACTGAAGCTTTCTTT.

J is TRBJ2-7 and V is TRBV5-1; 9 bases align to TRBD2. V lost 3 bases, J lost 0 bases, and 7 bases stayed unmatched. The CDR3 has 16 residues. The V gene's germline CDR1 is SGHRS and CDR2 YFSETQ. The CDR3 DNA reads as TGCGCCAGCAGCTCCGGTGCGGGGGGGAGCTCCTACGAGCAGTACTTC. This gives the protein CASSSGAGGSSYEQYF. The whole variable domain, filled in from reference TRBV5-1 and TRBJ2-7, reads KAGVTQTPRYLIKTRGQQVTLSCSPISGHRSVSWYQQTPGQGLQFLFEYFSETQRNKGNFPGRFSGRQFSNSRSEMNVSTLELGDSALYLCASSSGAGGSSYEQYFGPGTRLTVT.

V usage is TRBV6-5 and J usage is TRBJ1-2; possible D gene TRBD1, 5 bases. The germline V gene encodes CDR1 MNHEY and CDR2 SVGAGI. CDR3 size: 15 residues. Trimming left V 0 bases short and J 7 bases short, with 15 bases between. The CDR3 reads CASSYSSWQGSGYTF. CDR3 nucleotides: TGTGCCAGCAGTTACTCGAGTTGGCAGGGCTCTGGCTACACCTTC.

V usage is TRBV6-1 and J usage is TRBJ1-5; no clear D. Germline V gene lookup returns CDR1 MNHNS and CDR2 SASEGT. Trimming took 1 base from V and 11 from J, leaving 12 bases between them. The CDR3 consists of 13 residues. CDR3 sequence reads: CASSEGVGWAQHF. In DNA, the CDR3 is TGTGCCAGCAGTGAAGGGGTGGGCTGGGCCCAGCATTTT.

The V and J genes are TRBV5-1 and TRBJ2-7; 9 bases match TRBD2. The CDR3 totals 15 residues. Germline CDR1 reads SGHRS; CDR2 reads YFSETQ. V shed 0 bases and J 1 base; nucleotides not matched to a gene: 2. CDR3 sequence reads: CASSLASGTSYEQYF. The CDR3 DNA is TGCGCCAGCAGCTTGGCTAGCGGGACTTCCTACGAGCAGTACTTC. Full variable domain (missing parts from reference TRBV5-1 and TRBJ2-7): KAGVTQTPRYLIKTRGQQVTLSCSPISGHRSVSWYQQTPGQGLQFLFEYFSETQRNKGNFPGRFSGRQFSNSRSEMNVSTLELGDSALYLCASSLASGTSYEQYFGPGTRLTVT.

The genes are TRBV30 and TRBJ1-1; 7 bases fit TRBD1. Germline V gene sequence: CDR1 GTSNPN, CDR2 SVGIG (reference sequence). After removal of 0 bases from V and 4 bases from J, the junction contained 8 bases not matched to a gene. CDR3 length: 15 residues. In DNA form, the CDR3 reads TGTGCCTGGAGTGTACGGGAGGGGGCGGCCACTGAAGCTTTCTTT. The encoded protein is CAWSVREGAATEAFF.

The chain links TRBV30 to TRBJ1-3; D is perhaps TRBD1 (5 bases). V lost 3 bases, J lost 3 bases, and 9 bases lay in between. The CDR3 contains 13 residues. Germline V lookup: CDR1 GTSNPN, CDR2 SVGIG (reference sequence). The CDR3 DNA follows: TGTGCCTGGAGCCCGGACATTGGAAACACCATATATTTT. Its protein product is CAWSPDIGNTIYF.

This sequence joins TRBV28 and TRBJ2-7; no clear D gene. Germline CDR1 is MDHEN and CDR2 is SYDVKM. V lost 9 bases to trimming and J lost 6 bases, with 12 bases between them. CDR3 length: 11 amino acids. DNA for the CDR3: TGTGCCAGTTCCCTGAGCTCCGAGCAGTACTTC. It codes for CASSLSSEQYF. Variable domain in full (rest from reference TRBV28 and TRBJ2-7): DVKVTQSSRYLVKRTGEKVFLECVQDMDHENMFWYRQDPGLGLRLIYFSYDVKMKEKGDIPEGYSVSREKKERFSLILESASTNQTSMYLCASSLSSEQYFGPGTRLTVT.

The chain is built from TRBV30 and TRBJ2-7, with D possibly being TRBD1 (6 bases). The CDR3 contains 17 residues. Germline V gene data show CDR1 as GTSNPN and CDR2 as SVGIG (reference sequence). V lost 6 bases and J 2 bases, leaving 26 bases between the germline ends. This chain's CDR3 is CACSKGDILVPAYEQYF. The CDR3 DNA follows: TGTGCCTGCTCGAAAGGGGACATTCTTGTGCCCGCCTACGAGCAGTACTTC.

The chain is built from TRBV4-2 and TRBJ2-3; 13 bases fit TRBD2. V trimming: 4 bases; J trimming: 2 bases; junction bases outside the gene matches: 3. Per the germline V gene, CDR1 is LGHNA and CDR2 is YNFKEQ. CDR3 size: 16 residues. The CDR3 spells CASSRGTSGDTDTQYF. The CDR3 DNA reads as TGTGCCAGCAGCCGTGGGACTAGCGGGGACACAGATACGCAGTATTTT.

V is TRBV6-5 and J is TRBJ1-2; D unclear. This CDR3 has 14 residues. From germline, CDR1 is MNHEY and CDR2 SVGAGI. The V end was cut by 9 bases, the J end by 4 bases, with 18 bases between. The CDR3 DNA reads TGTGCCAGTTTGGGTCTACTACGAGGCTATGGCTACACCTTC. Translation: CASLGLLRGYGYTF.